This is a list of T cell receptor beta chains from one sample in a study of blood T cell repertoires in COVID-19. TCRdb keeps only in-frame clones here, not all; method: immunoSEQ multiplex PCR. The repertoire includes 80,000 to 100,000 clones, roughly 80% of them detected once, and around 4.5% sits in the top ten. The sample taken for sequencing was peripheral blood. The origin of the receptors is a man between 60 and 70 years old with acute or convalescent COVID-19. CDR3s include the opening cysteine and the closing phenylalanine or tryptophan. The D gene is left open where the match is weak. Part of the rows lack a size; the others show once, few, many or a class for expanded clones.

.	TRBV5-4	.	TRBJ2-5	TGTGCCAGCAGCTTGGGGCCGCGGTTGGAGACCCAGTACTTC	CASSLGPRLETQYF
.	TRBV4-1	.	TRBJ1-1	TGCGCCAGCAGCCCTAACTCAGGGGCCGGCACTGAAGCTTTCTTT	CASSPNSGAGTEAFF
.	TRBV28	.	TRBJ2-3	TGTGCCAGCAGTTCGACAGGCACAGATACGCAGTATTTT	CASSSTGTDTQYF
.	TRBV7-2	.	TRBJ2-1	TGTGCCAGCACCGAGCGGGCGGGCCAACCCTACGGTGAGCAGTTCTTC	CASTERAGQPYGEQFF
.	TRBV6-5	.	TRBJ2-3	TGTGCCAGCAGTTACTCGGGTGGGCTGGGTGATACGCAGTATTTT	CASSYSGGLGDTQYF
.	TRBV5-4	.	TRBJ2-2	TGTGCCAGTATGTCCGGGGGGAACACCGGGGAGCTGTTTTTT	CASMSGGNTGELFF
.	TRBV27	.	TRBJ1-2	TGTGCCAGCAGTTTATCGGTCAGGGCAGGAGGCTACACCTTC	CASSLSVRAGGYTF
TRBD1	TRBV3-1/TRBV3-2	once	TRBJ2-5	TGTGCCAGCAGCCACGCTGGGACAGGGCTATTGGAGACCCAGTACTTC	CASSHAGTGLLETQYF
.	TRBV30	few	TRBJ1-1	TGTGCCTGGAGTGGAAGACACCCGTACACTGAAGCTTTCTTT	CAWSGRHPYTEAFF
TRBD1	TRBV7-9	few	TRBJ1-6	TGTGCCAGCAGCTCGACAGGGGTACAAAATTCACCCCTCCACTTT	CASSSTGVQNSPLHF
.	TRBV6-5	.	TRBJ2-7	TGTGCCAGCAGCCTAAACGTCCAGGATCTGTACTTC	CASSLNVQDLYF
.	TRBV27	.	TRBJ2-7	TGTGCCAGCAGTCCCCAGGGGCTCGAGCAGTACTTC	CASSPQGLEQYF
.	TRBV27	few	TRBJ1-1	TGTGCCAGCAGCCTCCTTGGGCTGACAGAAAACACTGAAGCTTTCTTT	CASSLLGLTENTEAFF
TRBD1	TRBV19	.	TRBJ2-7	TGTGCCAGTAGTACTACAGGGGCGGGCGAGCAGTACTTC	CASSTTGAGEQYF
.	TRBV5-8	.	TRBJ1-2	TGTGCCAGCACCGACCCGGGGGGCTATGGCTACACCTTC	CASTDPGGYGYTF
TRBD1	TRBV6-5	.	TRBJ1-2	TGTGCCAGCAGTTACTCGGGGACAGGGTCTAACTATGGCTACACCTTC	CASSYSGTGSNYGYTF
.	TRBV11-3	.	TRBJ2-3	TGTGCCAGCAGCTTTATGACAGATACGCAGTATTTT	CASSFMTDTQYF
.	TRBV5-1	.	TRBJ2-3	TGCGCCAGCAGCTTTTCTAGCACAGATACGCAGTATTTT	CASSFSSTDTQYF
.	TRBV9	.	TRBJ1-1	TGTGCCAGCAGCGTGGGCCGTGAAAAGACAGCCGACGCTTTCTTT	CASSVGREKTADAFF
.	TRBV2	.	TRBJ1-4	TGTGCCAGCAGTGTCAGAGGAACTAATGAAAAACTGTTTTTT	CASSVRGTNEKLFF
TRBD1	TRBV6-5	.	TRBJ2-5	TGTGCCAGCAGCGGACAGGGGGCGGGTGAGACCCAGTACTTC	CASSGQGAGETQYF
TRBD1	TRBV29-1	.	TRBJ1-2	TGCAGCGTTGAAAAGGACAGGGGAAGTTATGGCTACACCTTC	CSVEKDRGSYGYTF
TRBD1	TRBV19	.	TRBJ2-1	TGTGCCAGTAGTAGCCGACAGGGAAACAATGAGCAGTTCTTC	CASSSRQGNNEQFF
.	TRBV7-9	.	TRBJ2-7	TGTGCCAGCAGCTTTTGGGGCAGGGTCGGCTACGAGCAGTACTTC	CASSFWGRVGYEQYF
TRBD1	TRBV10-3	.	TRBJ1-4	TGTGCCATCAGCCCGGCCGGGACAGGGAACGAAAAACTGTTTTTT	CAISPAGTGNEKLFF
TRBD1	TRBV5-1	.	TRBJ2-4	TGCGCCAGCAGCCCCGGGACAGCCGAAAACATTCAGTACTTC	CASSPGTAENIQYF
.	TRBV6-5	once	TRBJ2-5	TGTGCCAGCAGTTACTCGAGGACTAAGGCCCAAGAGACCCAGTACTTC	CASSYSRTKAQETQYF
.	TRBV20-1	.	TRBJ1-5	TGCAGTGCTAGTAGACAGTCCCTCAATCAGCCCCAGCATTTT	CSASRQSLNQPQHF
TRBD1	TRBV27	.	TRBJ2-3	TGTGCCAGCAGTTTTTCCGGACAGGGGATTCCAGATACGCAGTATTTT	CASSFSGQGIPDTQYF
.	TRBV6-2/TRBV6-3	.	TRBJ2-4	TGTGCCAGCAGTTACTCGAGTCTACCGGGAGCCAAAAACATTCAGTACTTC	CASSYSSLPGAKNIQYF
TRBD1	TRBV18	.	TRBJ2-5	TGTGCCAGCTCATCTACAGGGGTTATTCAAGAGACCCAGTACTTC	CASSSTGVIQETQYF
.	TRBV24-1	.	TRBJ1-5	TGTGCCACCTCCCGGGGGGATCAGCCCCAGCATTTT	CATSRGDQPQHF
.	TRBV7-2	once	TRBJ1-5	TGTGCCAGCAGCTTAGGGGGGGGATCTTATCAGCCCCAGCATTTT	CASSLGGGSYQPQHF
.	TRBV24-1	once	TRBJ2-3	TGTGCCACCAGTCCCAGGGTTTCTAGCACAGATACGCAGTATTTT	CATSPRVSSTDTQYF
TRBD1	TRBV4-3	.	TRBJ1-1	TGCGCCAGCAGCCAAGTACACAGGGGGCGCACGGGAACTGAAGCTTTCTTT	CASSQVHRGRTGTEAFF
TRBD1	TRBV5-1	.	TRBJ2-5	TGCGCCAGCAGCTGGGACAGGGGCGGCGAGACCCAGTACTTC	CASSWDRGGETQYF
TRBD2	TRBV7-9	.	TRBJ2-5	TGTGCCAGCAGCTTTGGGATAGCGGGAGGAGGAGAGACCCAGTACTTC	CASSFGIAGGGETQYF
.	TRBV10-1	medium-sized	TRBJ2-7	TGCGCCAGCAGTGACAGGGTTAGCTCCTACGAGCAGTACTTC	CASSDRVSSYEQYF
.	TRBV7-6	few	TRBJ2-5	TGTGCCAGCAGCCAGCCCTATAGCGGTCAAGAGACCCAGTACTTC	CASSQPYSGQETQYF
TRBD1	TRBV18	.	TRBJ2-2	TGTGCCAGCTCACCGGGGACAGGGTCCGCCGGGGAGCTGTTTTTT	CASSPGTGSAGELFF
.	TRBV30	once	TRBJ2-3	TGTGCCTGGAGTGTATCGGGGGGCTCAGATACGCAGTATTTT	CAWSVSGGSDTQYF
.	TRBV19	.	TRBJ2-2	TGTGCCAGTAGTATTTGGGGGGACACCGGGGAGCTGTTTTTT	CASSIWGDTGELFF
TRBD1	TRBV19	.	TRBJ1-1	TGTGCCAGTAGAGATCCGGGACAGGGTCGAGAGACTGAAGCTTTCTTT	CASRDPGQGRETEAFF
.	TRBV9	.	TRBJ1-1	TGTGCCAGCAGCCTACAGGTGGAGAACACTGAAGCTTTCTTT	CASSLQVENTEAFF
.	TRBV19	once	TRBJ1-4	TGTGCCAGTAGTATTAGCGGGGGTGGTGAAAAACTGTTTTTT	CASSISGGGEKLFF
.	TRBV5-4	medium-sized	TRBJ2-3	TGTGCCAGCAGCCGGGGACTGAGCACAGATACGCAGTATTTT	CASSRGLSTDTQYF
.	TRBV11-3	.	TRBJ1-1	TGTGCCAGCAGCCCCTCGCAGGGCGCCCTACAAGGAGCTTTCTTT	CASSPSQGALQGAFF
TRBD1	TRBV4-3	once	TRBJ1-6	TGCGCCAGCAGCCAAGAGGCACAGGGGGCGAGCTCCTATAATTCACCCCTCCACTTT	CASSQEAQGASSYNSPLHF
.	TRBV7-3	.	TRBJ2-3	TGTGCCAGCAGCGTACCGGGACTAGATACGCAGTATTTT	CASSVPGLDTQYF
TRBD1	TRBV19	once	TRBJ1-1	TGTGCCAGTAGCGAGACCCAGGGACAGGGGGCCACTGAAGCTTTCTTT	CASSETQGQGATEAFF
TRBD1	TRBV5-1	.	TRBJ2-1	TGCGCCAGCAGCCCCCGGACAGGGGGCGAAGATGAGCAGTTCTTC	CASSPRTGGEDEQFF
TRBD1	TRBV10-2	.	TRBJ2-5	TGCGCCAGCAGTGGAGGACAGGGACCTAAAGAGACCCAGTACTTC	CASSGGQGPKETQYF
TRBD2	TRBV7-3	few	TRBJ2-7	TGTGCCAGCAGCTTAACGTCAAGCGGGAGGGGACGCGAGCAGTACTTC	CASSLTSSGRGREQYF
.	TRBV12-2	.	TRBJ2-2	TGTGCAAGTCGCTTAGTTTGGAGTCTGACTAGCGGGAGGGCCGGGGAGCTGTTTTTT	CASRLVWSLTSGRAGELFF
.	TRBV18	.	TRBJ1-4	TGTGCCAGCTCGACGGTAGCGGGGATATCTGAAAAACTGTTTTTT	CASSTVAGISEKLFF